This paragraph covers one T cell receptor beta chain sequence. What it binds is unknown. The data were taken from a study of T cells in Graves' hyperthyroidism and ophthalmopathy. Using RNA transcripts as the source, TCR beta CDR3 regions were amplified. The primer set for the first-round RT-PCR of the TCR CDR3 was HTBI. TCRdb passed the multiplex PCR reads through MiXCR, listing each CDR3 protein once. The table includes 360,000 or so distinct CDR3 sequences, roughly 20% detected once. V lost 0 bases, J lost 4 bases, and 5 bases stayed unmatched. Per germline, CDR1 GTSNPN and CDR2 SVGIG (reference sequence). The CDR3 contains 14 residues. Points from the study as a whole: Ophthalmopathy was predicted by the model a median of about 6.7 months ahead of onset. Blood held most thyroid clonotypes expanded above 0.001 frequency.

Individuals with ophthalmopathy presented a Clinical Activity Score of at least 3, a NOSPECS grade of at least 4 and a duration under 3 months. The diagnoses drew upon clinical symptoms, serum thyroxine and TRAb, thyroid ultrasound and orbital computed tomography. The J gene is TRBJ1-2, the V gene TRBV30; 7 bases line up with TRBD1. The source is a woman aged 40 to 49 with Graves' ophthalmopathy. The sequenced sample consisted of blood. CDR3 sequence: CAWSVLRDSYGYTF. The CDR3 nucleotides are TGTGCCTGGAGTGTACTCCGGGACAGCTATGGCTACACCTTC.